This TCR beta chain was recovered during a study of control samples from healthy donors and cancer patients. Assay used: immunoSEQ multiplex PCR; TCRdb lists only in-frame clones, some missing. The sample lists 100,000 to 120,000 clones; roughly four fifths were seen once. This CDR3 has 13 residues. Looked up from germline, CDR1 is MNHEY and CDR2 is SVGAGI. Trimming pared 10 bases from V and 2 bases from J, leaving 14 bases between. V gene TRBV6-5 combines with J gene TRBJ1-1; TRBD1 is a possible D gene (6 bases). The sequenced material came from blood. The receptor was derived from a man aged 18 to 35 in good health. The CDR3, as DNA: TGTGCCATCTCGACAGGACCCAACACTGAAGCTTTCTTT. This translates into CAISTGPNTEAFF.